Below, 21 T cell receptor beta chains from the same sample are listed, as sequenced in a study of human T cells and chemical hapten exposure (dated by TCRdb to about 2021). Library preparation was by RACE. TCRdb lists the instrument as NextSeq 500. The public sequencing data were trimmed at Q25 with fastp and processed into clonotypes with MiXCR by TCRdb, which kept only in-frame beta chains. Rows matching on CDR3 protein sequence are summarized as one entry with the most common DNA and genes. Present in this sample are some 89,000 distinct CDR3 sequences, 25% to 35% of which were seen just once. The ten top clones hold about a tenth of the sample. The intended sense of this specimen's time point label: patch test 3, about 24 weeks after DPC sensitization. This sample's treatment or condition label indicates: therapeutic diphenylcyclopropenone sensitization with weekly scalp DPC. Here the sequenced sample was whole blood, taken in connection with sensitization to the hapten diphenylcyclopropenone (DPC). These receptors all stem from a man aged 40-50 years with alopecia areata. Some clones in this sample may be carry-over from other donors' samples.

The chain uses TRBV7-9 and TRBJ1-6; no reliable D call. V was clipped by 1 base and J by 12 bases, with 10 bases between them. The CDR3 contains 13 residues. Germline V gene lookup returns CDR1 SEHNR and CDR2 FQNEAQ (reference sequence). DNA for the CDR3: TGTGCCAGCAGCTTAGGACAAGAGAAACCCCTCCACTTT. The encoded protein is CASSLGQEKPLHF.

There are a few counts of this clonotype. This sequence joins TRBV24-1 and TRBJ1-3, with 8 bases fitting TRBD1. This CDR3 region has 13 residues. The junction had 4 bases not matched to a gene; V was cut back by 9 bases and J by 4 bases. Germline V CDR1 and CDR2: KGHDR, SFDVKD. Here the CDR3 reads CATSRTGGNTIYF. The CDR3 DNA sequence: TGTGCCACCTCGCGGACAGGGGGAAACACCATATATTTT.

Worth noting for this clonotype: One end of the junction does not line up with germline, which may come from a read error. The rearrangement links TRBV6-2 or TRBV6-3 to TRBJ2-7; no firm D call. The CDR3 is 8 amino acids. Germline V lookup: CDR1 MNHEY, CDR2 SVGEGT. DNA of the CDR3: TGTGCCAGCAGTTACCCGTCCTTC. It is translated as CASSYPSF.

The sample holds a few counts of this clonotype. This chain links TRBV12-3 or TRBV12-4 with TRBJ2-1, with D perhaps TRBD1 or TRBD2 (6 bases each). The CDR3 consists of 15 residues. V was shortened by 2 bases and J by 4 bases, with 12 bases between the two germline ends. The CDR3 region has the DNA TGTGCCAGCAGTTTATGGGGGGCGGAATACAATGAGCAGTTCTTC. This gives the protein CASSLWGAEYNEQFF.

CDR3 loop: CASSLFGTAYEQYF. The DNA of the CDR3 is TGTGCCAGCAGTTTATTCGGGACTGCCTACGAGCAGTACTTC. This chain connects TRBV28 to TRBJ2-7; possible D gene TRBD2, 6 bases. The ends were cut back, 1 base at V and 2 bases at J, with 9 bases in the middle. Germline-derived CDR1 and CDR2 are MDHEN and SYDVKM. The CDR3 runs to 14 residues.

This clonotype was found once. The chain recombines TRBV25-1 with TRBJ2-1; 9 nucleotides match TRBD2. The V segment lost 7 bases and the J segment 7 bases; nucleotides outside the gene matches: 11. Germline V CDR1 and CDR2: MGHDK, SYGVNS. The CDR3 is 15 amino acids. CDR3 nucleotides: TGTGCCAGCATTGATACCACGCGGGGGGGGAATGAGCAGTTCTTC. This encodes CASIDTTRGGNEQFF.

This rearrangement joins TRBV12-3 or TRBV12-4 to TRBJ2-3, with a tentative D call TRBD2 (6 bases). The CDR3 loop spans 13 amino acids. V was trimmed by 6 bases and J by 3 bases, leaving 10 bases between them. The CDR3 bases are TGTGCCAGCAGGGCCGGGACTACAGATACGCAGTATTTT. It yields the protein CASRAGTTDTQYF.

This clonotype came up a few times. The chain uses TRBV6-5 and TRBJ1-1; tentative D call: TRBD1 (6 bases). The germline V and J ends were trimmed by 4 bases and 5 bases, with 11 bases remaining between them. The CDR3 loop spans 13 amino acids. Germline CDR1 and CDR2: MNHEY and SVGAGI. This CDR3 is CASSSQGRTEAFF. The CDR3 nucleotides read TGTGCCAGCAGTTCCCAGGGGCGTACTGAAGCTTTCTTT.

The chain has TRBV15 and TRBJ2-1; 7 bases agree with TRBD1. Trimming at V came to 1 base and at J to 2 bases, leaving 2 bases not matched to a gene. The CDR3 is 15 amino acids. The germline V gene has CDR1 LNHNV and CDR2 YYDKDF (reference sequence). The DNA for the CDR3 is TGTGCCACCAGCAGAGGGACAGGTACCTACAATGAGCAGTTCTTC. Its protein is CATSRGTGTYNEQFF.

The table lists this clonotype with a few counts. The chain employs TRBV6-2 or TRBV6-3 and TRBJ1-3; D possibly corresponds to TRBD1 (6 bases). The V gene's germline CDR1 is MNHEY and CDR2 SVGEGT. The ends were cut back, 8 bases at V and 0 bases at J, with 17 bases in the middle. The CDR3 has 16 residues. CDR3 DNA: TGTGCCAGCGTGACCGGGACAACCTTCTCTGGAAACACCATATATTTT. It encodes CASVTGTTFSGNTIYF.

This clonotype has only a few counts. The V and J genes are TRBV7-9 and TRBJ2-3; TRBD2 matches 7 bases. V gave up 2 bases and J gave up 4 bases; unmatched junction bases: 6. Germline V gene sequence: CDR1 SEHNR, CDR2 FQNEAQ (reference sequence). The CDR3 is 15 amino acids. CDR3 DNA: TGTGCCAGCAGCTTATCCGCGGGAGCATCAGATACGCAGTATTTT. Translated: CASSLSAGASDTQYF.

The genes are TRBV6-1 and TRBJ1-4, with D possibly matching TRBD1 (5 bases). Germline loops: CDR1 MNHNS, CDR2 SASEGT. The CDR3 spans 17 residues. V was cut by 0 bases and J by 7 bases, with 18 bases left in between. The CDR3 region is CASSEARDPRMGEKLFF. In nucleotides, the CDR3 is TGTGCCAGCAGTGAAGCGCGGGACCCTAGGATGGGTGAAAAACTGTTTTTT.

Only a few counts were recorded for this clonotype. The chain links TRBV5-1 to TRBJ2-3; TRBD2 matches 11 bases. CDR1 SGHRS and CDR2 YFSETQ come from the germline V gene. The CDR3 length is 16 residues. The J segment lost 2 bases and the V segment lost 0 bases, leaving 2 bases of the junction unmatched. The CDR3, as DNA: TGCGCCAGCAGCTTGGGACTAGCGGGGTACACAGATACGCAGTATTTT. Residues: CASSLGLAGYTDTQYF.

Only a few counts were recorded for this clonotype. CDR3 nucleotide sequence: TGTGCCAGCAGTCCAGGCTCCAGCACAGATACGCAGTATTTT. It is translated as CASSPGSSTDTQYF. V is TRBV6-5 and J is TRBJ2-3; D gene unclear. The CDR3 is 14 residues long. CDR1 is MNHEY, CDR2 SVGAGI, per germline. Trimming took off 5 bases at V and 0 bases at J, with 9 bases between the two ends.

The chain couples TRBV5-1 to TRBJ2-5, with 9 bases lining up with TRBD1. The CDR3 spans 15 residues. J was trimmed by 2 bases and V by 4 bases; bases with no gene match: 6. Per germline, CDR1 SGHRS and CDR2 YFSETQ. The CDR3 sequence: CASSGGQGGQETQYF. DNA of the CDR3: TGCGCCAGCAGCGGGGGACAGGGTGGACAAGAGACCCAGTACTTC.

There are a few counts of this clonotype. J is TRBJ2-1 and V is TRBV20-1; TRBD2 aligns across 12 bases. V dropped 1 base and J dropped 7; count of bases not matched to a gene: 5. The CDR3 has 15 residues. Germline CDR1 DFQATT, CDR2 SNEGSKA (reference sequence). The CDR3 reads CSARVLAGGGNEQFF. Here the CDR3 DNA reads TGCAGTGCTAGAGTCCTAGCGGGAGGGGGAAATGAGCAGTTCTTC.

V gene TRBV12-3 or TRBV12-4 combines with J gene TRBJ2-4; unclear D gene. V lost 1 base to trimming and J lost 0 bases, with 7 bases between them. The CDR3 is made up of 15 amino acids. The CDR3 here is CASSLGLLAKNIQYF. CDR3 in DNA: TGTGCCAGCAGTTTAGGGCTTTTAGCCAAAAACATTCAGTACTTC.

This clonotype was observed a handful of times. The chain links TRBV27 to TRBJ2-3; TRBD2 agrees at 8 bases. This CDR3 has 15 amino acids. Trimming at V came to 3 bases and at J to 3 bases, leaving 5 bases not matched to a gene. From germline, CDR1 is MNHEY and CDR2 SMNVEV (reference sequence). This CDR3 reads CASSFWTSPTDTQYF. In nucleotides, the CDR3 is TGTGCCAGCAGTTTCTGGACTAGCCCAACAGATACGCAGTATTTT.

This clonotype was seen more than once but under ten times. The chain uses TRBV7-6 and TRBJ2-7; 9 nucleotides line up with TRBD1. Germline assignment: CDR1 SGHVS and CDR2 FNYEAQ. This CDR3 has 15 amino acids. V was pared by 2 bases and J by 5 bases, with 7 bases of the junction left unmatched. CDR3 in amino acids: CASSLLGDRVDEQYF. The CDR3 bases are TGTGCCAGCAGCTTATTAGGGGACAGGGTCGACGAGCAGTACTTC.

This clonotype was seen more than once but under ten times. This rearrangement joins TRBV6-5 to TRBJ2-5; D is uncertain. The CDR3 sequence is 13 residues long. Trimming removed 2 bases at V and 1 base at J, with 5 bases between. Germline CDR1 reads MNHEY; CDR2 reads SVGAGI. In DNA, the CDR3 is TGTGCCAGCAGTTACGACACCCAAGAGACCCAGTACTTC. The encoded protein is CASSYDTQETQYF.

In its sample, this clonotype was seen a few times. The chain carries TRBV2 and TRBJ2-1, with 10 nucleotides matching TRBD1. The CDR3 consists of 17 residues. J lost 9 bases, V lost 8 bases, and 19 bases had no gene match. CDR1 and CDR2 from the germline V gene are SNHLY and FYNNEI. The CDR3 DNA follows: TGTGCCAGCTCCCCGGGGCCACGACAGGGGGCGGGTACTGAGCAGTTCTTC. Its protein is CASSPGPRQGAGTEQFF.